The 23 T cell receptor beta chains below come from one sample, sequenced in a study of T cell clonality in common variable immunodeficiency (dated by TCRdb to the mid-2010s). Libraries were made using the immunoSEQ multiplex PCR assay. TCRdb carries this immuneACCESS record with in-frame sequences only. Its versions omit some clonotypes, under half of them owing to an unresolved V gene in the studies checked, with the rest unexplained. The sample has roughly 70,000 clones on record, with no singletons. Around 1.7% of the sample is taken by the ten largest. The sequenced sample was peripheral blood mononuclear cells. The receptors were sampled from a person aged 18-69 years in good health.

This clone was observed many times. The observed sequence ends 3 residues before the CDR3 terminus, with the missing tail filled in from the germline J gene. The chain recombines TRBV4-1 with TRBJ1-2; D gene ambiguous. CDR3 length: 15 amino acids. With 1 base removed from V and 5 bases from J, the gap between germline ends came to 14 bases. Germline CDR1 MGHRA, CDR2 YSYEKL. The sequenced CDR3 bases are TGCGCCAGCAGCCAAGGTAGCACCGAAGGATATGGC. Its translation is CASSQGSTEGYG. The entire CDR3 sequence reads CASSQGSTEGYGYTF.

There are many counts of this clone. Sequencing ends 3 residues short of the CDR3 end; the germline J gene provides the rest. V is TRBV5-5 and J is TRBJ1-2; 10 bases are shared with TRBD1. V trimming: 5 bases; J trimming: 4 bases; junction bases outside the gene matches: 8. Germline V gene data show CDR1 as SGHKS and CDR2 as YYEKEE (reference sequence). This CDR3 spans 15 amino acids. Incomplete CDR3 DNA: TGTGCCAGCAGTCGGACAGGGGGGCGCACCTATGGC. It yields the protein CASSRTGGRTYG. Given in full, the CDR3 is CASSRTGGRTYGYTF.

This clone was detected ten times or more. The CDR3 extends 3 residues past the end of the read, so its final part is completed from the germline J gene. This chain uses TRBV30 with TRBJ1-4; 8 bases agree with TRBD1. Germline V gene data show CDR1 as GTSNPN and CDR2 as SVGIG (reference sequence). The CDR3 spans 14 residues. The V and J ends lost 2 bases and 7 bases, in that order; junction bases with no gene match: 6. The sequenced part of the CDR3 DNA is TGTGCCTGGAGTAAGGGACAGGTTGCTGAAAAA. Protein sequence: CAWSKGQVAEK. The entire CDR3 protein reads CAWSKGQVAEKLFF. The whole variable domain, filled in from reference TRBV30 and TRBJ1-4, reads SQTIHQWPATLVQPVGSPLSLECTVEGTSNPNLYWYRQAAGRGLQLLFYSVGIGQISSEVPQNLSASRPQDRQFILSSKKLLLSDSGFYLCAWSKGQVAEKLFFGSGTQLSVL.

This clone was counted many times. With the read ending 3 residues before the CDR3 end, the germline J gene is used to fill in that end. The V gene is TRBV6-1, the J gene TRBJ1-3; D might be TRBD1 (5 bases). Trimming took 2 bases from V and 0 from J, leaving 14 bases between them. CDR1 and CDR2 from the germline V gene are MNHNS and SASEGT. This CDR3 spans 17 amino acids. The CDR3 reads CASSEYGWGDSGNTIYF. The part of the CDR3 DNA that was read is TGTGCCAGCAGTGAATACGGGTGGGGGGACTCTGGAAACACC.

To note about this clone: Read sequence stops 3 residues before the CDR3 end, and the germline J gene provides the missing end. The chain couples TRBV5-1 to TRBJ2-7, with 8 nucleotides matching TRBD2. The CDR3 runs to 16 residues. Germline trimming cut 3 bases from V and 5 bases from J; bases unmatched to any gene: 13. CDR1 is SGHRS, CDR2 YFSETQ, per germline. The CDR3 is CASSYRAGVDGDEQYF. The sequenced part of the CDR3 DNA is TGCGCCAGCAGCTACCGAGCGGGAGTAGATGGTGACGAG.

This clone has ten or more counts. Coverage ceases 3 residues before the CDR3 finishes, and the germline J gene fills in the end. The rearrangement joins TRBV2 to TRBJ2-5; a possible D gene is TRBD2 (6 bases). CDR3 length: 17 residues. Looked up from germline, CDR1 is SNHLY and CDR2 is FYNNEI. Trimming took 1 base from V and 4 from J, leaving 19 bases between them. The sequenced CDR3 bases are TGTGCCAGCAGTGAAGGGATCGGGACTGTTTGGGGAGAGACC. Its translation: CASSEGIGTVWGET. The CDR3 in full is CASSEGIGTVWGETQYF.

In its sample, this clone was seen many times. The CDR3 is cut off 3 residues early in the read; its end comes from the germline J gene. The chain uses TRBV5-4 and TRBJ2-7, with a possible D match to TRBD2 (5 bases). V gave up 2 bases and J gave up 6 bases, with 15 bases separating them. This CDR3 region has 14 residues. Germline V CDR1 and CDR2: SGHNT, YYREEE (reference sequence). CDR3 region: CASSFSGVSSEQYF. The CDR3 DNA, read in part, is TGTGCCAGCAGCTTTTCCGGGGTTTCATCCGAG. Combining the CDR3 with reference TRBV5-4 and TRBJ2-7 gives the whole variable domain ETGVTQSPTHLIKTRGQQVTLRCSSQSGHNTVSWYQQALGQGPQFIFQYYREEENGRGNFPPRFSGLQFPNYSSELNVNALELDDSALYLCASSFSGVSSEQYFGPGTRLTVT.

In its sample, this clone was seen many times. The read halts 3 residues ahead of the CDR3 end, with the missing end drawn from the germline J gene. This sequence joins TRBV2 and TRBJ2-2; 14 positions match TRBD2. The CDR3 is 17 amino acids. CDR1 and CDR2 (germline): SNHLY, FYNNEI. The J segment lost 6 bases and the V segment lost 6 bases, leaving 9 bases of the junction unmatched. The CDR3 spells CASSGTSGSTHAGELFF. The CDR3 bases that were read are TGTGCCAGCAGCGGGACTAGCGGGAGTACTCACGCCGGGGAG.

This clone was observed at least ten times. The sequence runs out 3 residues before the end of the CDR3; the remainder is reconstructed from the germline J gene. The rearrangement links TRBV20-1 to TRBJ2-1, with 16 bases identical to TRBD2. Germline V gives CDR1 DFQATT, CDR2 SNEGSKA (reference sequence). The CDR3 has 20 amino acids. V was clipped by 2 bases and J by 4 bases; unmatched bases: 14. This CDR3 reads CSARNGTSGRERTGYNEQFF. Partial CDR3 DNA: TGCAGTGCTAGAAACGGGACTAGCGGGAGGGAACGTACGGGGTACAATGAG.

This clone has at least ten counts. The CDR3 goes on 3 residues after the read ends, and that part is filled in from the germline J gene. This chain uses TRBV2 with TRBJ2-5; TRBD1 agrees at 8 bases. From germline, CDR1 is SNHLY and CDR2 FYNNEI. J was trimmed by 1 base and V by 4 bases; bases with no gene match: 8. The CDR3 runs to 16 residues. The CDR3 reads CASSAGPGGLQETQYF. CDR3 DNA (partial): TGTGCCAGCAGTGCGGGGCCAGGGGGCCTCCAAGAGACC.

This clone was detected many times. The junction and the germline gene differ at one end; a read error may be behind it. Incomplete CDR3 DNA: TGTGCCGGTAGTCGGACAGCCACCAACACCGGGGAG. Encoded protein: CAGSRTATNTGE. The whole CDR3 is CAGSRTATNTGELFF. The chain carries TRBV19 and TRBJ2-2, with D possibly being TRBD1 (6 bases). The observed sequence ends 3 residues before the CDR3 terminus, with the missing tail filled in from the germline J gene. The germline V gene has CDR1 LNHDA and CDR2 SQIVND (reference sequence). CDR3 size: 15 residues.

This clone was found many times. This CDR3 reads CASSLVGGVDSPLHF. The CDR3 bases that were read are TGTGCCAGCAGCTTAGTCGGGGGGGTAGATTCACCC. The chain has TRBV7-9 and TRBJ1-6; maybe TRBD1 (5 bases). The CDR3 end falls 3 residues outside the read, so it is completed with the germline J gene. The V gene's germline CDR1 is SEHNR and CDR2 FQNEAQ (reference sequence). The germline V and J ends were trimmed by 1 base and 8 bases, with 12 bases remaining between them. The CDR3 runs to 15 residues.

At least ten counts were recorded for this clone. The read halts 3 residues ahead of the CDR3 end, with the missing end drawn from the germline J gene. This chain connects TRBV19 to TRBJ2-3; the match to TRBD2 covers 12 bases. This CDR3 spans 17 amino acids. The germline CDR1 and CDR2 sequences are LNHDA and SQIVND (reference sequence). V gave up 4 bases and J gave up 1 base; unmatched junction bases: 6. The sequenced CDR3 bases are TGTGCCAGTAGTACCCTACGGACTAGCGGGGGCACAGATACG. Translation: CASSTLRTSGGTDT. The entire CDR3 protein reads CASSTLRTSGGTDTQYF.

This clone was recorded many times. The sequenced fragment ends 3 residues before the CDR3 boundary, so the rest is inferred from the germline J gene. The chain employs TRBV12-3 or TRBV12-4 and TRBJ2-5; 8 positions match TRBD2. Trimming cost V 3 bases and J 4 bases; bases outside gene matches: 1. There are 13 residues in the CDR3. CDR3 DNA (partial): TGTGCCAGCAGTTTCGGGGGGGGAGAGACC. Amino acids: CASSFGGGET. The full CDR3 sequence reads CASSFGGGETQYF.

This clone came up many times. The CDR3 end falls 3 residues outside the read, so it is completed with the germline J gene. V gene TRBV2 combines with J gene TRBJ2-3, with 12 bases aligning to TRBD2. CDR1 SNHLY and CDR2 FYNNEI come from the germline V gene. The CDR3 has 17 residues. The V gene end was trimmed by 7 bases and the J gene end by 4 bases; junction bases not matched to a gene: 12. The CDR3 sequence: CASTTPRLAGESDTQYF. The part of the CDR3 DNA that was read is TGTGCCAGCACAACCCCCAGACTAGCGGGAGAATCAGATACG.

Details on this clone: Read sequence stops 3 residues before the CDR3 end, and the germline J gene provides the missing end. The chain couples TRBV7-3 to TRBJ1-2; no firm D call. This CDR3 comprises 15 residues. The germline CDR1 and CDR2 sequences are SGHTA and FQGTGA. Incomplete CDR3 DNA: TGTGCCAGCAGCCCATCTAGCGGTAGCACAGATACC. Translating it yields CASSPSSGSTDT. The entire CDR3 protein reads CASSPSSGSTDTYTF.

This clone was counted a few times. The missing CDR3 end, 3 residues past where the read stops, is filled in from the germline J gene. The chain links TRBV10-2 to TRBJ1-1, with 9 bases identical to TRBD1. J lost 5 bases, V lost 0 bases, and 13 bases had no gene match. CDR3 length: 18 residues. Per the germline V gene, CDR1 is WSHSY and CDR2 is SAAADI. The CDR3 spells CASSESTLATGGETEAFF. The DNA read from the CDR3 is TGCGCCAGCAGTGAGTCGACCTTGGCGACAGGGGGTGAGACTGAA.

The sample holds many counts of this clone. The CDR3 end lies 3 residues beyond the end of the read and is filled in from the germline J gene. This chain links TRBV30 with TRBJ2-3, with 9 bases lining up with TRBD1. There are 14 residues in the CDR3. Germline V gene data show CDR1 as GTSNPN and CDR2 as SVGIG (reference sequence). V dropped 3 bases and J dropped 5; count of bases not matched to a gene: 6. The part of the CDR3 DNA that was read is TGTGCCTGGAGGACGGGACAGGGTTTAGATACG. Its protein product is CAWRTGQGLDT. The full CDR3 protein reads CAWRTGQGLDTQYF.

In regard to this clone: With the read ending 3 residues before the CDR3 end, the germline J gene is used to fill in that end. Other DNA sequences in the sample encode the same CDR3. The chain is built from TRBV18 and TRBJ2-7, with D perhaps matching TRBD2 (7 bases). The CDR3 length is 15 residues. V dropped 3 bases and J dropped 4 bases, with 16 bases sitting between them. From germline, CDR1 is KGHSH and CDR2 LQKENI. The CDR3 region is CASSPGTGGSYEQYF. CDR3 bases read: TGTGCCAGCTCACCCGGGACGGGGGGCTCGTACGAG.

This clone was seen many times. With the read ending 3 residues before the CDR3 end, the germline J gene is used to fill in that end. The rearrangement links TRBV2 to TRBJ2-7; no reliable D call. V was pared by 5 bases and J by 0 bases, with 8 bases between. The length of the CDR3 is 13 residues. Germline lookup yields CDR1 SNHLY and CDR2 FYNNEI. This CDR3 is CASSPHHSYEQYF. The sequenced CDR3 bases are TGTGCCAGCAGTCCCCATCACTCCTACGAG.

Ten or more counts support this clone. The read stops 3 residues short of the end of the CDR3; the missing end is completed from the germline J gene. The V and J genes are TRBV5-6 and TRBJ1-6, with 8 bases lining up with TRBD1. Germline CDR1 reads SGHDT; CDR2 reads YYEEEE. The CDR3 runs 14 residues. The J segment lost 10 bases and the V segment lost 2 bases, leaving 5 bases of the junction unmatched. The CDR3 sequence: CASSFNRGNSPLHF. The part of the CDR3 DNA that was read is TGTGCCAGCAGCTTCAACAGGGGGAACTCACCC.

This clone occurred many times. The CDR3 is cut off 3 residues early in the read; its end comes from the germline J gene. The chain recombines TRBV6-1 with TRBJ1-4; D is possibly TRBD1 (5 bases). CDR1 MNHNS and CDR2 SASEGT come from the germline V gene. Between the trimmed V and J ends, which lost 2 bases and 10 bases, there was a span of 17 bases. This CDR3 is 15 amino acids long. CDR3 region: CASSELRWGVGKLFF. CDR3 DNA (partial): TGTGCCAGCAGTGAACTACGTTGGGGGGTCGGAAAA.

This clone was seen many times. The missing CDR3 end, 3 residues past where the read stops, is filled in from the germline J gene. The rearrangement joins TRBV18 to TRBJ2-7; weak D call: TRBD1 (6 bases). Germline CDR1 KGHSH, CDR2 LQKENI. V was clipped by 3 bases and J by 4 bases, with 7 bases between them. The length of the CDR3 is 12 residues. CDR3 residues: CASSPDRYEQYF. The covered CDR3 bases are TGTGCCAGCTCACCCGACAGGTACGAG.